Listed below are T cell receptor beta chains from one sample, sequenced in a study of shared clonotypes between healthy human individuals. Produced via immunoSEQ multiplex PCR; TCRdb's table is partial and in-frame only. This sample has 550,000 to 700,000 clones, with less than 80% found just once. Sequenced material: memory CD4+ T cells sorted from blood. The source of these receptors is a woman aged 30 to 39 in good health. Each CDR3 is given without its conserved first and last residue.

cdr3_aa: ASSLAPSTDTQY
j_call: TRBJ2-3
v_call: TRBV7-8

cdr3_aa: AHLAGAYNEQF
j_call: TRBJ2-1
v_call: TRBV30

cdr3_aa: ASSKTQGIFTDTQY
j_call: TRBJ2-3
v_call: TRBV28

cdr3_aa: ASSGASYTEAF
j_call: TRBJ1-1
v_call: TRBV6-1

cdr3_aa: ASSLLTYEQY
j_call: TRBJ2-7
v_call: TRBV5-6

cdr3_aa: ASISENTYEQY
j_call: TRBJ2-7
v_call: TRBV5-1

cdr3_aa: ASSPPDRSYNEKLF
j_call: TRBJ1-4
v_call: TRBV28

cdr3_aa: ASSLGGGGAPSYEQY
j_call: TRBJ2-7
v_call: TRBV5-1

cdr3_aa: ASSPAGGGRNTGELF
j_call: TRBJ2-2
v_call: TRBV28

cdr3_aa: ATSSRENNEQF
j_call: TRBJ2-1
v_call: TRBV15

cdr3_aa: ASSLEGGTGELF
j_call: TRBJ2-2
v_call: TRBV2

cdr3_aa: ASSYEGRTEAF
j_call: TRBJ1-1
v_call: TRBV6-6

cdr3_aa: ASSISGLAVYEQY
j_call: TRBJ2-7
v_call: TRBV5-1

cdr3_aa: AASSTSHEQY
j_call: TRBJ2-7
v_call: TRBV10-3